This T cell receptor (beta chain) came from a study of blood T cell repertoires in COVID-19. Per the authors' pipeline: Reference gene primer amplification gave nucleated cell count estimates. TCRdb's copy holds only in-frame clones and misses some; the assay was immunoSEQ multiplex PCR. V and J calls and clone size are those listed in that table; D and trimming were worked out from the DNA. The sample has hundreds of thousands of clones; less than 90% are singletons. The V end lost 4 bases, the J end lost 4 bases, and 5 bases lay between the germline ends. Germline values: CDR1 SNHLY, CDR2 FYNNEI. The CDR3 contains 11 residues.

The source material was PBMCs or T cells enriched from blood (not recorded which). The receptor comes from a woman aged 45-60 years who had recovered from COVID-19. The V and J genes are TRBV2 and TRBJ2-7, with unresolved D. The CDR3 is CASSARYEQYF. CDR3 DNA sequence: TGTGCCAGCAGTGCCAGATACGAGCAGTACTTC. The variable domain in full, with the rest retrieved from reference TRBV2 and TRBJ2-7, is EPEVTQTPSHQVTQMGQEVILRCVPISNHLYFYWYRQILGQKVEFLVSFYNNEISEKSEIFDDQFSVERPDGSNFTLKIRSTKLEDSAMYFCASSARYEQYFGPGTRLTVT.